One sample yielded the 8 T cell receptor beta chains listed below, sequenced in a study of cytotoxic CD8 clonotypes in ibrutinib-treated CLL. The repertoire was sequenced with immunoSEQ multiplex PCR; TCRdb's copy has only in-frame clones and lacks some. The sample lists some 76,000 clones; roughly 85% were seen once. Sequencing was performed on PBMCs, taken after 24 months of ibrutinib treatment. Source of these receptors: a human donor with chronic lymphocytic leukemia.

Worth noting for this clone: Because the CDR3 is missing its conserved closing phenylalanine or tryptophan, this is likely a read error. Because the CDR3's place on the DNA is in doubt, the DNA is left out and the CDR3 is given as listed by TCRdb. V gene TRBV30 combines with J gene TRBJ2-7; the table's D gene call, TRBD1, was not cross checked with the DNA. CDR1 is GTSNPN, CDR2 SVGIG, per germline (reference sequence). The CDR3 is 11 amino acids long, termini counted. CDR3 in amino acids: CACTTGTGGSI.

V gene TRBV19 combines with J gene TRBJ2-7; D perhaps matches TRBD1 (6 bases). This CDR3 is built from 15 residues. V shed 4 bases and J shed 4 bases, with 17 bases lying between them. Germline V CDR1 and CDR2: LNHDA, SQIVND (reference sequence). The CDR3 spells CASSTHRAGTYEQYF. As DNA, the CDR3 is TGTGCCAGTAGTACCCACAGGGCCGGGACGTACGAGCAGTACTTC.

The J gene is TRBJ2-7, the V gene TRBV15, with D uncertain. The V and J ends lost 3 bases and 1 base respectively, with 10 bases between them. This CDR3 has 14 amino acids. CDR1 and CDR2 (germline): LNHNV, YYDKDF (reference sequence). CDR3 amino acids: CATSRLGISYEQYF. CDR3 nucleotides: TGTGCCACCAGCAGGTTGGGGATATCCTACGAGCAGTACTTC.

The chain couples TRBV9 to TRBJ2-7, with 11 nucleotides matching TRBD2. CDR3 length equals 14 residues. With V trimmed by 4 bases and J by 5 bases, 5 bases remained unmatched. Per the germline V gene, CDR1 is SGDLS and CDR2 is YYNGEE. CDR3 sequence (DNA): TGTGCCAGCAGCCCCCAACTAGCGGGAGACGAGCAGTACTTC. Translated: CASSPQLAGDEQYF.

The gene calls are TRBV19 and TRBJ2-3; D possibly uses TRBD1 or TRBD2 (5 bases each). V was pared by 6 bases and J by 0 bases, with 13 bases between. Germline V lookup: CDR1 LNHDA, CDR2 SQIVND (reference sequence). CDR3 size: 15 residues. The CDR3 sequence is CASRVTGDSTDTQYF. As DNA, the CDR3 is TGTGCCAGTAGGGTCACCGGGGACAGCACAGATACGCAGTATTTT.

A word on this clone: Lacking the conserved final phenylalanine or tryptophan, this CDR3 likely reflects a read error. V is TRBV4-3 and J is TRBJ1-2, with D possibly matching TRBD1 (5 bases). Looked up from germline, CDR1 is LGHNA and CDR2 is YSLEER. The CDR3 length is 16 residues. Trimming removed 0 bases at V and 6 bases at J, with 17 bases between. The CDR3 here is CASSQDLRRGTDGYTL. The CDR3, as DNA: TGCGCCAGCAGCCAAGACTTGAGAAGGGGAACGGATGGCTACACCCTC.

The chain has TRBV6-5 and TRBJ2-7; D is unresolved. The V end was cut by 5 bases, the J end by 6 bases, with 11 bases between. The CDR3 runs 12 residues. Germline CDR1 is MNHEY and CDR2 is SVGAGI. This CDR3 is CASSHRLGEQYF. The CDR3 bases are TGTGCCAGCAGTCACCGTCTGGGCGAGCAGTACTTC.

This chain joins TRBV7-2 and TRBJ2-1, with 9 bases lining up with TRBD2. This CDR3 is 14 amino acids long. V lost 6 bases and J lost 6; bases outside the gene matches: 6. CDR1 and CDR2 (germline): SGHTA, FQGNSA. The CDR3 protein is CASRNSGSRNEQFF. Written as DNA, the CDR3 is TGTGCCAGCAGGAATAGCGGGAGTCGCAATGAGCAGTTCTTC.